This TCR beta chain was retrieved from a study of T cell responses to AZD1222 COVID-19 vaccine. Whole-study findings and limits: Just a handful of people given AZD1222 tested seropositive at baseline. Scientists sampled the repertoires only once the peak T cell response had passed. Clonal diversity may have been underestimated in mostly white British donors.

Notes on this clone: Antigen specificity is unknown.

V was trimmed by 4 bases and J by 0 bases, leaving 10 bases between them. The CDR3 is 15 amino acids. CDR1 LNHDA and CDR2 SQIVND come from the germline V gene (reference sequence). Libraries were prepared by immunoSEQ multiplex PCR; TCRdb keeps only in-frame clonotypes and omits some of them. Counted here are about 150,000 clones, 70% to 90% occurring once; the ten biggest clones make up approximately 6.6%. The sequence was collected from an adult who had recovered from COVID-19. This chain joins TRBV19 and TRBJ1-3; D is unclear. The source material was peripheral blood, sampled after recovery from COVID-19. The CDR3 here is CASSTTASSGNTIYF. CDR3 nucleotide sequence: TGTGCCAGTAGTACCACGGCGAGCTCTGGAAACACCATATATTTT.